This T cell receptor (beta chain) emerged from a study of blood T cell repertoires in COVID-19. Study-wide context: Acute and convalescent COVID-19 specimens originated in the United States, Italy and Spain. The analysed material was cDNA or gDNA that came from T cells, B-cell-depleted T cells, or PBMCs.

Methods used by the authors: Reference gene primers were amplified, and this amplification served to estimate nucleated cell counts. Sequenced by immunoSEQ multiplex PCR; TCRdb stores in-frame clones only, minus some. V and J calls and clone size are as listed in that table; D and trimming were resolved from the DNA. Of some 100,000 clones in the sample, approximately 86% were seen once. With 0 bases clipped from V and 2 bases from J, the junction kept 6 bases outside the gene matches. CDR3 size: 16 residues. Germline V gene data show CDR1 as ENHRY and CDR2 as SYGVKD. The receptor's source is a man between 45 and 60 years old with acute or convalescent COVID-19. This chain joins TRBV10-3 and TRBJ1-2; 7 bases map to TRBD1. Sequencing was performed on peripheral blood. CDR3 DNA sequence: TGTGCCATCAGTGAGTCGGGGGACAGAGGGAACTATGGCTACACCTTC. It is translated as CAISESGDRGNYGYTF.